A selection of T cell receptor beta chains follows, all from one sample in a study of blood T cell repertoires in COVID-19. The data were produced by immunoSEQ multiplex PCR, yet TCRdb's version contains in-frame clones alone and is incomplete. The table shows 250,000 to 350,000 clones, with roughly 89% occurring only once. Sequenced: PBMCs or T cells enriched from blood (not recorded which). The source of these receptors is a woman aged 45-65 years who had been exposed to COVID-19. The CDR3 runs from the conserved cysteine through the conserved F or W. A D gene is named only where the DNA matches it firmly. Clone size is not always given. Where it is, it says once, few, many or a class for expanded clones.

v_gene	d_gene	j_gene	abundance	CDR3aa	CDR3nt
TRBV30	-	TRBJ2-2	-	CAWKRLANTGELFF	TGTGCCTGGAAGAGATTAGCGAACACCGGGGAGCTGTTTTTT
TRBV6-6	-	TRBJ2-1	-	CASSNPGGKESDEQFF	TGTGCCAGCAGCAACCCCGGGGGAAAGGAAAGCGATGAGCAGTTCTTC
TRBV4-1	-	TRBJ1-5	once	CASSQEARSSNQPQHF	TGCGCCAGCAGCCAAGAAGCCAGGTCCAGCAATCAGCCCCAGCATTTT
TRBV19	TRBD1	TRBJ1-2	-	CASSTHRGQDGYTF	TGTGCCAGTAGTACCCACAGGGGGCAGGATGGCTACACCTTC
TRBV18	TRBD2	TRBJ2-1	-	CASSPRLAGGYNEQFF	TGTGCCAGCTCACCAAGGCTAGCGGGGGGGTACAATGAGCAGTTCTTC
TRBV4-1	TRBD1	TRBJ1-5	-	CASSPTGVVQPQHF	TGCGCCAGCAGCCCAACAGGGGTGGTTCAGCCCCAGCATTTT
TRBV10-3	-	TRBJ1-2	once	CAISEWRALANYGYTF	TGTGCCATCAGTGAGTGGAGGGCCTTAGCTAACTATGGCTACACCTTC
TRBV2	TRBD2	TRBJ2-5	once	CATIPSGTSGGETQYF	TGTGCCACCATCCCATCCGGGACTAGCGGGGGAGAGACCCAGTACTTC
TRBV6-6	TRBD2	TRBJ2-7	-	CASLNAGESAYEQYF	TGTGCCAGTCTAAATGCGGGGGAAAGCGCCTACGAGCAGTACTTC
TRBV21-1	-	TRBJ1-4	-	CASTYLIGQNEKLFF	TGTGCCAGCACATACCTCATCGGACAGAATGAAAAACTGTTTTTT
TRBV28	TRBD1	TRBJ2-1	-	CASSVGQESYNEQFF	TGTGCCAGCAGCGTTGGACAGGAGTCCTACAATGAGCAGTTCTTC
TRBV19	-	TRBJ1-5	-	CASSILNQPQHF	TGTGCCAGTAGTATTCTCAATCAGCCCCAGCATTTT
TRBV12-3/TRBV12-4	TRBD1	TRBJ1-2	once	CASSLQGDYGYTF	TGTGCCAGCAGCCTACAGGGGGACTATGGCTACACCTTC
TRBV30	TRBD1	TRBJ2-4	-	CAWSVGQGVAKNIQYF	TGTGCCTGGAGTGTCGGACAGGGGGTAGCCAAAAACATTCAGTACTTC
TRBV27	-	TRBJ2-7	once	CASSLSPGIDREQYF	TGTGCCAGCAGTTTATCGCCCGGGATTGATCGAGAGCAGTACTTC
TRBV19	-	TRBJ1-1	-	CASSIAAGVNTEAFF	TGTGCCAGTAGTATAGCAGCAGGGGTGAACACTGAAGCTTTCTTT
TRBV25-1	TRBD2	TRBJ2-3	-	CASSDGGGGGTDTQYF	TGTGCCAGCAGTGATGGTGGCGGGGGAGGGACAGATACGCAGTATTTT
TRBV6-5	TRBD1	TRBJ2-2	once	CASSWGDRGTGELFF	TGTGCCAGCAGTTGGGGGGACAGGGGCACCGGGGAGCTGTTTTTT
TRBV10-3	TRBD1	TRBJ2-1	-	CAISEGDRVNEQFF	TGTGCCATCAGTGAGGGGGACAGGGTTAATGAGCAGTTCTTC
TRBV4-1	TRBD2	TRBJ2-1	-	CASSQEALSGGTSYNEQFF	TGCGCCAGCAGCCAAGAAGCTCTGAGCGGGGGGACCTCCTACAATGAGCAGTTCTTC